This is a list of T cell receptor beta chains from one sample in a study of patients and donors after allogeneic stem cell transplantation. TCRdb reanalysed the RT-PCR reads using MiXCR and keeps one entry per CDR3 protein. The sample has about 74,000 distinct CDR3 sequences; 26% are singletons. Sample: blood, either unsorted or a sorted T cell fraction (not recorded which). Receptors originate from a human donor who was either an allogeneic HSCT recipient or a stem cell or donor lymphocyte infusion donor (not recorded which). It is not recorded whose cells these are; they may come from a transplant donor. The CDR3 runs from the conserved cysteine through the conserved F or W. Each record gives: clone size, J gene, V gene, D gene, CDR3 DNA, CDR3 protein. The D gene is left open where the match is weak. Only some rows state a clone size, as once, few, many or a class for expanded clones.

few	TRBJ1-1	TRBV2	NA	TGTGCCAGCAGTGCAGGAGCTGGGGTATATGGGCTACACACTGAAGCTTTCTTT	CASSAGAGVYGLHTEAFF
NA	TRBJ2-5	TRBV4-1	NA	TGCGCCAGCAGCCAAGAAGGGCTAGTTCAAGAGACCCAGTACTTC	CASSQEGLVQETQYF
NA	TRBJ2-3	TRBV12-3/TRBV12-4	NA	TGTGCCAGCGGAGGGCAAGCAGATACGCAGTATTTT	CASGGQADTQYF
NA	TRBJ2-5	TRBV29-1	NA	TGCAGCGTGCATTTAGGGTTTGCAGAAGAGACCCAGTACTTC	CSVHLGFAEETQYF
few	TRBJ2-7	TRBV3-1	NA	TGTGCCAGCAGCCAAGGCGGGCGGTCCTCCTACGAGCAGTACTTC	CASSQGGRSSYEQYF
NA	TRBJ2-7	TRBV7-9	NA	TGTGCCAGCAGCTTAGTTGGCAGGGTCTCGTTTTACGAGCAGTACTTC	CASSLVGRVSFYEQYF
NA	TRBJ1-2	TRBV4-1	NA	TGCGCCAGCAGCCAAGAGGGGAGGGGACTAAACTATGGCTACACCTTC	CASSQEGRGLNYGYTF
many	TRBJ1-1	TRBV6-5	NA	TGTGCCAGCAGTTACTCGAGAATAAATGTGCGGACGGCTGAAGCTTTCTTT	CASSYSRINVRTAEAFF
NA	TRBJ1-4	TRBV20-1	NA	TGCAGTGCCGTCCAGGGGGAAAAACTGTTTTTT	CSAVQGEKLFF
many	TRBJ1-2	TRBV7-3	TRBD1	TGTGCCAGCAGCTTAGCTGGGACAGGGGGATCCTATGGCTACACCTTC	CASSLAGTGGSYGYTF
NA	TRBJ2-2	TRBV12-3/TRBV12-4	NA	TGTGCCAGCAGTTCCTTCCCCGGGGGGCGAACCGGGGAGCTGTTTTTT	CASSSFPGGRTGELFF
few	TRBJ2-1	TRBV27	TRBD1	TGTGCCAGCAAAAACAGGGGGCTGTGGGGGAATGAGCAGTTCTTC	CASKNRGLWGNEQFF
once	TRBJ2-2	TRBV20-1	NA	TGCAGTGCTAGAGTGGGTGGGCAGCCCTCCGGGGAGCTGTTTTTT	CSARVGGQPSGELFF
NA	TRBJ2-7	TRBV5-1	NA	TGCGCCAGGAACCCGCAGGAGAACGACGAGCAGTACTTC	CARNPQENDEQYF
few	TRBJ1-3	TRBV7-8	TRBD1	TGTGCCAGCAGCGCGACAGGGGTGGGAAACACCATATATTTT	CASSATGVGNTIYF
NA	TRBJ2-3	TRBV7-4	NA	TGTGCCAGCAGCGACCGGGACAGCACAGATACGCAGTATTTT	CASSDRDSTDTQYF
few	TRBJ1-1	TRBV18	NA	TGTGCCAGCTCACCCTCGACGGTTGAAGCTTTCTTT	CASSPSTVEAFF
few	TRBJ2-2	TRBV12-3/TRBV12-4	NA	TGTGCCAGCAGTTTACAGGGCAGCGGGGAGCTGTTTTTT	CASSLQGSGELFF
NA	TRBJ2-2	TRBV10-2	NA	TGCGCCAGCAGTGAGACCGCGGTACCGAACACCGGGGAGCTGTTTTTT	CASSETAVPNTGELFF
NA	TRBJ2-3	TRBV15	NA	TGTGCCACCAGCAGAGGACTGCCAGATACGCAGTATTTT	CATSRGLPDTQYF
NA	TRBJ2-2	TRBV20-1	NA	TGCAGTGCTAGAGATATCCCCGGACCTGCCGGGGAGCTGTTTTTT	CSARDIPGPAGELFF
NA	TRBJ2-3	TRBV29-1	NA	TGCAGCGTGAAACCCCCAGGGGGGGTAGATACGCAGTATTTT	CSVKPPGGVDTQYF
once	TRBJ2-3	TRBV4-1	NA	TGCGCCAGCAGCCAAAACCTTCAAGCGCCGCTCACATCAAATACGCAGTATTTT	CASSQNLQAPLTSNTQYF
NA	TRBJ1-1	TRBV12-5	NA	TGTGCTAGTGCTCAGTACACTGAAGCTTTCTTT	CASAQYTEAFF
many	TRBJ2-5	TRBV12-5	NA	TGTGCTAGTGGTTTCTCTACCCTGGCCGAGACCCAGTACTTC	CASGFSTLAETQYF
few	TRBJ1-5	TRBV20-1	NA	TGCAGTGCTATCAGTCAATTAGGCAATCAGCCCCAGCATTTT	CSAISQLGNQPQHF
many	TRBJ1-1	TRBV7-9	NA	TGTGCCAGCAAGGCGATTACCAACACTGAAGCTTTCTTT	CASKAITNTEAFF
NA	TRBJ2-7	TRBV20-1	NA	TGCAGTGCTAGGGATTTGGGCTACGAGCAGTACTTC	CSARDLGYEQYF
few	TRBJ1-3	TRBV5-1	NA	TGCGCCAGCAGCTTGACTGACGGCCGAAACACCATATATTTT	CASSLTDGRNTIYF
NA	TRBJ2-1	TRBV19	TRBD2	TGTGCCAGTAGTTTCGGGACTAGCGACAATGAGCAGTTCTTC	CASSFGTSDNEQFF
few	TRBJ1-1	TRBV9	NA	TGTGCCAGCAGCTGGAGGGATGGTAGGAACACTGAAGCTTTCTTT	CASSWRDGRNTEAFF
NA	TRBJ2-2	TRBV5-6	NA	TGTGCCAGCAGCGGGCAGACCCATGGAGAAGGGGAGCTGTTTTTT	CASSGQTHGEGELFF
many	TRBJ1-1	TRBV7-9	TRBD1	TGTGCCAGCAGCTTGGGGGACAGGGAAGGCACTGAAGCTTTCTTT	CASSLGDREGTEAFF
NA	TRBJ1-6	TRBV12-3/TRBV12-4	NA	TGTGCCAGCAGTTTAGCCCCGTTAAATTCACCCCTCCACTTT	CASSLAPLNSPLHF
NA	TRBJ1-4	TRBV11-1	NA	TGTGCCAGCAGCTCCTGGGGATCTACTAATGAAAAACTGTTTTTT	CASSSWGSTNEKLFF
many	TRBJ1-2	TRBV3-1	NA	TGTGCCAGCAGCCAAGTGACCCGAGGAGGCTACACCTTC	CASSQVTRGGYTF
few	TRBJ2-3	TRBV7-6	TRBD2	TGTGCCAGCAGCTTAGTAGCTAGCGGGGGCTCCGGGACAGATACGCAGTATTTT	CASSLVASGGSGTDTQYF
few	TRBJ1-1	TRBV5-1	NA	TGCGCCAGCAGTTTACAGGGACCGGACACTGAAGCTTTCTTT	CASSLQGPDTEAFF
NA	TRBJ1-6	TRBV5-5	TRBD1	TGTGCCAGCAGCTCACCGGGACAGAACCTCTATAATTCACCCCTCCACTTT	CASSSPGQNLYNSPLHF
few	TRBJ1-1	TRBV15	NA	TGTGCCACAACAGAGACTTTGAACACTGAAGCTTTCTTT	CATTETLNTEAFF
NA	TRBJ1-1	TRBV9	NA	TGTGCCAGCAGCGTAGGCCAAGAGAACACTGAAGCTTTCTTT	CASSVGQENTEAFF
few	TRBJ1-1	TRBV6-1	NA	TGTGCCAGCAGTATCTGGGGGGCAAGGACTGAAGCTTTCTTT	CASSIWGARTEAFF
NA	TRBJ1-5	TRBV4-2	NA	TGTGCCAGCAGCCAATCAGGGTACCGCAATCAGCCCCAGCATTTT	CASSQSGYRNQPQHF
few	TRBJ1-6	TRBV4-3	NA	TGCGCCAGCAGCCAAGGTGGCGGGATTAATTCACCCCTCCACTTT	CASSQGGGINSPLHF
NA	TRBJ2-3	TRBV7-8	NA	TGTGCCAGCAGGGCTAAGCGGGTACTCACAGATACGCAGTATTTT	CASRAKRVLTDTQYF
few	TRBJ1-2	TRBV11-2	NA	TGTGCCAGCAGCCTCGACAGTGGGTATGGCTACACCTTC	CASSLDSGYGYTF
NA	TRBJ1-1	TRBV9	TRBD1	TGTGCCAGCAGCGTAGATACAGGGGGTAGGACTGAAGCTTTCTTT	CASSVDTGGRTEAFF
NA	TRBJ2-7	TRBV4-1	TRBD1	TGCGCCAGCAGCCAGGTCGACAGGGGAGGTGACGAGCAGTACTTC	CASSQVDRGGDEQYF
NA	TRBJ1-6	TRBV6-5	TRBD1	TGTGCCAGCGGGACAGGGGGTAAACATTCACCCCTCCACTTT	CASGTGGKHSPLHF
NA	TRBJ2-1	TRBV6-4	NA	TGTGCCAGCAGTGACTCGGGGCGGGGTAATGAGCAGTTCTTC	CASSDSGRGNEQFF
NA	TRBJ2-7	TRBV4-2	TRBD2	TGTGCCAGCAGCCAAGCCCAGGGAGGGATCCACGAGCAGTACTTC	CASSQAQGGIHEQYF
few	TRBJ2-1	TRBV20-1	TRBD1	TGCAGTGCTTGCGGGACAGGGGGCGTCTCAACCTACAATGAGCAGTTCTTC	CSACGTGGVSTYNEQFF